These 7 T cell receptor beta chains were sequenced from one sample in a study of T cell responses to AZD1222 COVID-19 vaccine. Sequencing used immunoSEQ multiplex PCR; TCRdb keeps in-frame clones, though not all of them. This table has fewer than 200,000 clones, 90% to 95% appearing once. Source: peripheral blood, taken on day 0 of AZD1222 vaccination. These receptors all stem from an adult in good health.

V gene TRBV6-5 combines with J gene TRBJ1-5; D not certain. The CDR3 totals 15 residues. Germline CDR1 reads MNHEY; CDR2 reads SVGAGI. The ends were cut back, 0 bases at V and 6 bases at J, with 12 bases in the middle. CDR3 sequence (DNA): TGTGCCAGCAGTTACTCGATTGGAGGTTCTCAGCCCCAGCATTTT. It is translated as CASSYSIGGSQPQHF.

The chain carries TRBV2 and TRBJ2-1, with D maybe TRBD2 (5 bases). The ends were cut back, 6 bases at V and 1 base at J, with 16 bases in the middle. Germline values: CDR1 SNHLY, CDR2 FYNNEI. This CDR3 spans 16 amino acids. Here the CDR3 reads CASRGLREWSYNEQFF. CDR3 bases: TGTGCCAGCAGGGGTTTGAGGGAGTGGTCCTACAATGAGCAGTTCTTC.

This rearrangement joins TRBV29-1 to TRBJ1-2; 8 bases fit TRBD1. This CDR3 has 15 amino acids. Per germline, CDR1 SQVTM and CDR2 ANQGSEA. Losses at the gene ends were 5 bases for V and 4 bases for J; bases not matched to a gene: 12. The CDR3 is CSVSRGQGPRYGYTF. DNA of the CDR3: TGCAGCGTTAGCCGAGGACAGGGCCCCCGCTATGGCTACACCTTC.

V and J are TRBV18 and TRBJ1-4, with D tentatively TRBD1 (5 bases). The V gene's germline CDR1 is KGHSH and CDR2 LQKENI. This CDR3 is 15 amino acids long. The ends were cut back, 6 bases at V and 0 bases at J, with 11 bases in the middle. CDR3 DNA: TGTGCCAGCTCGTCCACAGGTGCAACTAATGAAAAACTGTTTTTT. Its protein is CASSSTGATNEKLFF.

The chain uses TRBV2 and TRBJ2-7; no definite D call. V was cut by 0 bases and J by 3 bases, with 6 bases left in between. The V gene's germline CDR1 is SNHLY and CDR2 FYNNEI. The CDR3 has 13 residues. The chain's CDR3 is CASSEAANYEQYF. The CDR3 DNA reads TGTGCCAGCAGTGAAGCGGCAAACTACGAGCAGTACTTC.

The rearrangement uses TRBV7-9 and TRBJ1-6; possible D gene TRBD1, 5 bases. The CDR3 spans 14 residues. Per the germline V gene, CDR1 is SEHNR and CDR2 is FQNEAQ (reference sequence). Deletions cut 3 bases from V and 6 bases from J, with 9 bases between. CDR3 sequence reads: CASSFWGGNSPLHF. CDR3 DNA: TGTGCCAGCAGCTTTTGGGGGGGTAATTCACCCCTCCACTTT. Looking up the rest from reference TRBV7-9 and TRBJ1-6 gives the full variable domain: DTGVSQNPRHKITKRGQNVTFRCDPISEHNRLYWYRQTLGQGPEFLTYFQNEAQLEKSRLLSDRFSAERPKGSFSTLEIQRTEQGDSAMYLCASSFWGGNSPLHFGNGTRLTVT.

J is TRBJ2-6 and V is TRBV5-4; D perhaps matches TRBD1 (6 bases). CDR1 is SGHNT and CDR2 is YYREEE in the germline V gene (reference sequence). Trimming removed 5 bases at V and 0 bases at J, with 15 bases between. CDR3 length equals 17 residues. In DNA form, the CDR3 reads TGTGCCAGCAGATCCGGGACACCATACTCTGGGGCCAACGTCCTGACTTTC. It specifies CASRSGTPYSGANVLTF.